This TCR beta chain was retrieved from a study of early T cells in non-severe SARS-CoV-2 infection. Across the whole study: Bulk RNA taken from unsorted whole blood was sequenced, leaving chains unpaired. The study, taken as a whole, reports: VDJdb-based matching was biased toward anti-spike CD8 responses and missed private and CD4 specificities.

The CDR3 length is 13 residues. V was trimmed by 1 base and J by 6 bases, leaving 13 bases between them. Germline V gives CDR1 DFQATT, CDR2 SNEGSKA (reference sequence). Each single cDNA molecule received a unique molecular identifier. One entry per CDR3 protein results from TCRdb running MiXCR on the 5' RACE reads. The sample includes tens of thousands of distinct CDR3 sequences, approximately 11% of them seen just once. Note on this clonotype: As yet, its antigen is unknown.

This sequence joins TRBV20-1 and TRBJ2-7, with a weak D call TRBD2 (5 bases). Sequencing was done on a sample of whole blood. The source is an adult who was a healthcare worker with PCR-confirmed SARS-CoV-2 infection or an uninfected control (not recorded which). The CDR3: CSARGDYVGEQYF. CDR3 coding DNA: TGCAGTGCTAGAGGAGACTACGTAGGCGAGCAGTACTTC.